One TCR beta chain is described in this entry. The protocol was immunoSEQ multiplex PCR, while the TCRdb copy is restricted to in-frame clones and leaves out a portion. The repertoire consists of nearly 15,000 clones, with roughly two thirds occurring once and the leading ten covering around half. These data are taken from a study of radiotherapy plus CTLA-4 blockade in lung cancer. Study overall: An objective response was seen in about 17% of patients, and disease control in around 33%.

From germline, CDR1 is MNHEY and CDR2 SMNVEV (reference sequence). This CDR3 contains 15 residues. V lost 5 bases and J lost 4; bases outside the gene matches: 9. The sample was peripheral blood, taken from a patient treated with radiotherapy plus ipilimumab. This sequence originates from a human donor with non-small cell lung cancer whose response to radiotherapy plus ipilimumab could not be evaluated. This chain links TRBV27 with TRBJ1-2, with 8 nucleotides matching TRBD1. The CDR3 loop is CASSVGQAPLYGYTF. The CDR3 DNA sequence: TGTGCCAGCAGTGTGGGACAGGCTCCCCTCTATGGCTACACCTTC.